One and the same sample provided the 16 T cell receptor beta chains below, sequenced in a study of cytomegalovirus exposure and HLA in healthy donors (dated by TCRdb to about 2017). The library relied on the immunoSEQ multiplex PCR assay. The multiplex PCR relied on a mix of 60 forward primers for TCR Vbeta segments and 13 reverse primers for TCR Jbeta segments. The clones in this table, taken by TCRdb from immuneACCESS, are in-frame only. Not every clone is retained; where verified, under half of the shortfall comes from an unresolved V gene, and the cause of the rest is unknown. The sample records 150,000 or so clones, roughly 75% of which are singletons. Jointly, the top ten make up 1% of the sample. The sequenced material came from PBMCs. The source of these receptors is a woman aged 50 to 60 in good health and CMV-seropositive.

The V call is TRBV28, the J call TRBJ1-1; D is ambiguous. Germline V CDR1 and CDR2: MDHEN, SYDVKM. This CDR3 contains 12 residues. V shed 4 bases and J shed 11 bases, with 14 bases lying between them. DNA for the CDR3: TGTGCCAGCAGTTCCCTCGGGATTTTGGCTTTCTTT. Translation: CASSSLGILAFF.

DNA for the CDR3: TGTGCCAGCAGCTTAGGGACTAGGACTCACAATGAGCAGTTCTTC. Amino acid sequence: CASSLGTRTHNEQFF. The J gene is TRBJ2-1, the V gene TRBV11-2; TRBD2 matches 7 bases. V was clipped by 1 base and J by 5 bases; unmatched bases: 5. CDR1 SGHAT and CDR2 FQNNGV come from the germline V gene. The CDR3 is 15 residues long.

The J gene is TRBJ1-2, the V gene TRBV9; unclear D gene. Trimming pared 0 bases from V and 4 bases from J, leaving 13 bases between. This CDR3 has 15 amino acids. Germline CDR1 and CDR2: SGDLS and YYNGEE. The CDR3 DNA sequence: TGTGCCAGCAGCGTAGAAGGCCTCGGGGTCTATGGCTACACCTTC. It translates to CASSVEGLGVYGYTF.

J is TRBJ1-5 and V is TRBV28; possibly TRBD1 for D (6 bases). Between the trimmed V and J ends, which lost 1 base and 11 bases, there was a span of 15 bases. The CDR3 contains 14 residues. Germline assignment: CDR1 MDHEN and CDR2 SYDVKM. The CDR3 region is CASSLSGAGRAQHF. The CDR3 bases are TGTGCCAGCAGTTTATCAGGGGCTGGAAGGGCCCAGCATTTT.

The V call is TRBV7-2, the J call TRBJ1-1; maybe TRBD1 (5 bases). Trimming took 1 base from V and 5 from J, leaving 14 bases between them. From germline, CDR1 is SGHTA and CDR2 FQGNSA. The CDR3 has 15 amino acids. The DNA of the CDR3 is TGTGCCAGCAGCTTAGAGCGGGGGTTAGGGACTGAAGCTTTCTTT. It translates to CASSLERGLGTEAFF. Supplemented by reference TRBV7-2 and TRBJ1-1, the full variable domain reads GAGVSQSPSNKVTEKGKDVELRCDPISGHTALYWYRQSLGQGLEFLIYFQGNSAPDKSGLPSDRFSAERTGGSVSTLTIQRTQQEDSAVYLCASSLERGLGTEAFFGQGTRLTVV.

This chain joins TRBV7-2 and TRBJ1-3; 7 bases align to TRBD1. Germline-derived CDR1 and CDR2 are SGHTA and FQGNSA. Trimming at V came to 6 bases and at J to 2 bases, leaving 7 bases not matched to a gene. This CDR3 region has 15 residues. The DNA of the CDR3 is TGTGCCAGCAGTTTACAGGGGTCCCCTGGAAACACCATATATTTT. Translated: CASSLQGSPGNTIYF.

J is TRBJ2-5 and V is TRBV5-4, with 7 nucleotides matching TRBD1. Germline V gene lookup returns CDR1 SGHNT and CDR2 YYREEE (reference sequence). Germline trimming cut 2 bases from V and 2 bases from J; bases unmatched to any gene: 3. The CDR3 spans 14 residues. CDR3 coding DNA: TGTGCCAGCAGCTTACAGGGGCGGCAAGAGACCCAGTACTTC. It codes for CASSLQGRQETQYF.

The rearrangement uses TRBV9 and TRBJ1-5; tentative D call: TRBD1 (6 bases). Trimming cost V 4 bases and J 3 bases, with 14 bases left between them. Germline CDR1 is SGDLS and CDR2 is YYNGEE. The length of the CDR3 is 15 residues. The CDR3, as DNA: TGTGCCAGCAGCCCCACGGACAGTCTCAATCAGCCCCAGCATTTT. Translating it yields CASSPTDSLNQPQHF. Drawing the rest from reference TRBV9 and TRBJ1-5, the complete variable domain is DSGVTQTPKHLITATGQRVTLRCSPRSGDLSVYWYQQSLDQGLQFLIQYYNGEERAKGNILERFSAQQFPDLHSELNLSSLELGDSALYFCASSPTDSLNQPQHFGDGTRLSIL.

In its sample, this clone was seen once. The chain links TRBV9 to TRBJ2-2; D is possibly TRBD1 (6 bases). Per germline, CDR1 SGDLS and CDR2 YYNGEE. CDR3 length equals 14 residues. The V gene lost 3 bases and the J gene lost 2 bases, with 8 bases spanning the gap. The CDR3 nucleotides are TGTGCCAGCAGCGGGACAGTAAACACCGGGGAGCTGTTTTTT. Translating gives CASSGTVNTGELFF.

The chain carries TRBV7-2 and TRBJ2-7; the D gene is possibly TRBD2 (5 bases). Germline CDR1 reads SGHTA; CDR2 reads FQGNSA. The CDR3 runs to 15 residues. Trimming removed 7 bases at V and 4 bases at J, with 20 bases between. The CDR3 here is CASNKYPGIGYEQYF. The CDR3 DNA reads TGTGCCAGCAACAAGTACCCCGGGATAGGGTACGAGCAGTACTTC.

This chain uses TRBV28 with TRBJ1-2, with D perhaps TRBD1 (5 bases). The length of the CDR3 is 15 residues. CDR1 and CDR2 from the germline V gene are MDHEN and SYDVKM. V was trimmed by 7 bases and J by 5 bases, leaving 20 bases between them. CDR3 coding DNA: TGTGCCAGCACCTGGGGACGGGGGATCGTGTATGGCTACACCTTC. Translating it yields CASTWGRGIVYGYTF.

This clone came up once. The chain uses TRBV7-9 and TRBJ2-7, with 7 bases aligning to TRBD2. The CDR3 covers 14 residues. J gave up 3 bases and V 5 bases, and 7 bases lay outside the gene matches. Per the germline V gene, CDR1 is SEHNR and CDR2 is FQNEAQ (reference sequence). The CDR3 DNA sequence: TGTGCCAGCAGCCGGGCCGGCGGGGGCTACGAGCAGTACTTC. Translation: CASSRAGGGYEQYF. Drawing the rest from reference TRBV7-9 and TRBJ2-7, the complete variable domain is DTGVSQNPRHKITKRGQNVTFRCDPISEHNRLYWYRQTLGQGPEFLTYFQNEAQLEKSRLLSDRFSAERPKGSFSTLEIQRTEQGDSAMYLCASSRAGGGYEQYFGPGTRLTVT.

The chain carries TRBV23-1 and TRBJ2-1, with 11 bases that match TRBD2. TRBV23-1 counts as an open reading frame of uncertain function. The trim removed 0 bases at V and 10 bases at J, leaving 8 bases unmatched. The CDR3 is made up of 16 amino acids. The CDR3 DNA follows: TGCGCCAGCAGTCAATCTGTCCTAGCGGGGGGTGAGGAGCAGTTCTTC. Amino acid sequence: CASSQSVLAGGEEQFF.

The chain recombines TRBV10-3 with TRBJ2-7; the match to TRBD2 covers 7 bases. The CDR3 consists of 15 residues. The germline V gene has CDR1 ENHRY and CDR2 SYGVKD. The V gene end was trimmed by 4 bases and the J gene end by 7 bases; junction bases not matched to a gene: 13. The CDR3 here is CAISGSGLGVGEQYF. The DNA of the CDR3 is TGTGCCATCAGTGGTTCCGGACTAGGGGTGGGAGAGCAGTACTTC.

The gene calls are TRBV5-1 and TRBJ1-2, with TRBD1 as a possible D gene (5 bases). V gave up 0 bases and J gave up 4 bases, with 13 bases separating them. The CDR3 runs to 15 residues. CDR1 and CDR2 (germline): SGHRS, YFSETQ. The CDR3 sequence is CASSLAEDTTYGYTF. In nucleotides, the CDR3 is TGCGCCAGCAGCTTGGCCGAGGACACTACCTATGGCTACACCTTC.

The J gene is TRBJ2-3, the V gene TRBV27, with 8 nucleotides matching TRBD1. The V segment lost 5 bases and the J segment 11 bases; nucleotides outside the gene matches: 9. CDR1 and CDR2 from the germline V gene are MNHEY and SMNVEV (reference sequence). This CDR3 is built from 13 residues. DNA for the CDR3: TGTGCCAGCAGTAGACAGGGGACCGAGAGGCAGTATTTT. It encodes CASSRQGTERQYF.